One sample yielded the 5 T cell receptor beta chains listed below, sequenced in a study of cytomegalovirus exposure and HLA in healthy donors. The PCR contained 60 Vbeta and 13 Jbeta primers. The method was immunoSEQ multiplex PCR; TCRdb's version includes in-frame clones alone and lacks a portion of them. The table shows about 160,000 clones, with about 80% occurring only once. The specimen was PBMCs. These receptors were taken from a woman between 50 and 59 years old in good health and CMV-seronegative.

In its sample, this clone was seen a few times. The chain couples TRBV7-9 to TRBJ2-7; weak D call: TRBD1 (6 bases). Trimming cost V 3 bases and J 5 bases, with 14 bases left between them. The CDR3 is made up of 14 amino acids. Germline CDR1 SEHNR, CDR2 FQNEAQ (reference sequence). CDR3 sequence reads: CASSFQGNLHEQYF. DNA for the CDR3: TGTGCCAGCAGCTTTCAGGGGAATCTCCACGAGCAGTACTTC.

CDR3 DNA sequence: TGTGCCTCTGGGCCGGCTAGCGGACTTACTTACAATGAGCAGTTCTTC. Translating gives CASGPASGLTYNEQFF. The chain couples TRBV28 to TRBJ2-1; TRBD2 agrees at 7 bases. CDR1 is MDHEN and CDR2 is SYDVKM in the germline V gene. The V segment lost 11 bases and the J segment 4 bases; nucleotides outside the gene matches: 17. There are 16 residues in the CDR3. The variable domain in full, completed from reference TRBV28 and TRBJ2-1, reads DVKVTQSSRYLVKRTGEKVFLECVQDMDHENMFWYRQDPGLGLRLIYFSYDVKMKEKGDIPEGYSVSREKKERFSLILESASTNQTSMYLCASGPASGLTYNEQFFGPGTRLTVL.

V is TRBV11-2 and J is TRBJ1-5; 7 nucleotides line up with TRBD1. This CDR3 region has 16 residues. Trimming removed 2 bases from V and 6 bases from J; junction bases left unmatched: 10. Germline CDR1 SGHAT, CDR2 FQNNGV. CDR3 nucleotides: TGTGCCAGCAGCTTAAGCTCCTCGACAGGGACTCAGCCCCAGCATTTT. Translating gives CASSLSSSTGTQPQHF.

This clone showed up just a few times. The J gene is TRBJ2-3, the V gene TRBV7-8; D may be TRBD2 (6 bases). The CDR3 is 15 amino acids. V lost 1 base, J lost 4 bases, and 12 bases lay in between. CDR1 is SGHVS and CDR2 is FQNEAQ in the germline V gene. The CDR3: CASSLGERAADTQYF. As DNA, the CDR3 is TGTGCCAGCAGCTTAGGAGAGCGGGCCGCAGATACGCAGTATTTT.

The chain combines TRBV7-2 with TRBJ2-3; D uncertain. CDR1 and CDR2 from the germline V gene are SGHTA and FQGNSA. Trimming shortened V by 0 bases and J by 1 base, and 8 bases separated the two germline ends. This CDR3 is 15 amino acids long. CDR3 sequence reads: CASSLARPRTDTQYF. In DNA, the CDR3 is TGTGCCAGCAGCTTAGCGCGTCCGCGCACAGATACGCAGTATTTT.